Listed below are T cell receptor beta chains from one sample, sequenced in a study of identical twins. TCRdb reprocessed the 5' RACE reads via MiXCR and lists one record per CDR3 protein. This table has about 1.7 million distinct CDR3 sequences, under 35% appearing once. Sequenced: cord blood. These receptors all stem from a newborn girl in good health. Both conserved end residues are part of each CDR3. D genes are given only for firm matches. The listing skips clone size in some rows; elsewhere it reads once, few, many or a size class.

V	size	D	J	CDR3	DNA
TRBV4-1	-	TRBD1	TRBJ2-1	CASSPTGLETQFF	TGTGCCAGCAGTCCGACAGGGTTGGAGACCCAGTTCTTC
TRBV25-1	-	TRBD2	TRBJ2-5	CASSEGKGLAFLETQYF	TGTGCCAGCAGTGAAGGAAAAGGACTAGCGTTTCTAGAGACCCAGTACTTC
TRBV7-8	-	-	TRBJ2-1	CASSFQARSSPFF	TGTGCCAGCAGCTTTCAGGCCAGATCGTCCCCGTTCTTC
TRBV11-2	-	-	TRBJ2-1	CASSLGPLRSYNEQFF	TGTGCCAGCAGCTTAGGGCCTCTTCGCTCCTACAATGAGCAGTTCTTC
TRBV20-1	-	-	TRBJ1-4	CSVRKSLDEKLFF	TGCAGTGTCCGGAAGTCCCTTGATGAAAAACTGTTTTTT
TRBV28	-	-	TRBJ2-7	CASSTPGGNYEQYF	TGTGCCAGCTCGACTCCTGGCGGGAACTACGAGCAGTACTTC
TRBV3-1	few	-	TRBJ2-4	CASSQDRGQTLAKNIQYF	TGTGCCAGCAGCCAAGATAGGGGCCAGACCCTAGCCAAAAACATTCAGTACTTC
TRBV29-1	-	-	TRBJ2-7	CSVKDSPEQYF	TGCAGCGTTAAAGACTCCCCCGAGCAGTACTTC
TRBV30	-	-	TRBJ2-2	CAWVAQTGTGELFF	TGTGCCTGGGTCGCCCAAACAGGGACCGGGGAGCTGTTTTTT
TRBV27	-	-	TRBJ2-7	CASSLSPGASYEQYF	TGTGCCAGCAGTTTATCGCCGGGGGCCTCCTACGAGCAGTACTTC
TRBV27	-	TRBD2	TRBJ2-3	CASRSPTSGTRDTQYF	TGTGCCAGCCGATCCCCCACTAGCGGGACTAGAGATACGCAGTATTTT
TRBV12-3/TRBV12-4	-	-	TRBJ1-4	CASSLLGTGEKLFF	TGTGCCAGCAGTTTACTTGGGACTGGTGAAAAACTGTTTTTT
TRBV28	-	TRBD1	TRBJ2-5	CASSPGTALKETQYF	TGTGCCAGCAGCCCGGGGACAGCTCTTAAAGAGACCCAGTACTTC
TRBV29-1	-	-	TRBJ1-1	CSVEVGGYTEAFF	TGCAGCGTTGAGGTTGGCGGATACACTGAAGCTTTCTTT
TRBV2	few	TRBD2	TRBJ2-3	CATRRGARTDTQYF	TGTGCCACCCGGCGGGGGGCCCGCACAGATACGCAGTATTTT
TRBV7-2	-	-	TRBJ2-1	CASSLFPGTIYNEQFF	TGTGCCAGCAGCTTATTTCCCGGGACCATCTACAATGAGCAGTTCTTC
TRBV12-3/TRBV12-4	few	TRBD2	TRBJ2-7	CASSLGKIWLAGDSEQYF	TGTGCCAGCAGTTTAGGAAAAATATGGCTAGCGGGAGATTCTGAGCAGTACTTC
TRBV29-1	many	-	TRBJ2-7	CSVGGAGNSYEQYF	TGCAGCGTTGGCGGGGCAGGAAATTCCTACGAGCAGTACTTC
TRBV6-5	-	-	TRBJ1-1	CASSSGVSAFF	TGTGCCAGCAGTTCGGGGGTGTCAGCTTTCTTT
TRBV5-1	many	TRBD2	TRBJ2-2	CASSLTSGSTGELFF	TGCGCCAGCAGCTTGACTAGCGGGAGCACCGGGGAGCTGTTTTTT
TRBV5-1	few	TRBD1	TRBJ1-4	CASSARQGLNEKLFF	TGCGCCAGCAGCGCAAGACAGGGTCTTAATGAAAAACTGTTTTTT
TRBV12-3/TRBV12-4	few	-	TRBJ1-2	CASSAVGAYGYTF	TGTGCCAGCAGTGCTGTCGGGGCCTATGGCTACACCTTC
TRBV6-1	few	-	TRBJ2-1	CASSVSRSSYNEQFF	TGTGCCAGCAGTGTGAGTCGGAGCTCCTACAATGAGCAGTTCTTC
TRBV6-6	-	TRBD2	TRBJ2-7	CASSYGAWGGSYEQYF	TGTGCCAGCAGTTACGGGGCGTGGGGGGGGTCCTACGAGCAGTACTTC
TRBV3-1	-	TRBD2	TRBJ2-5	CASSRLAGGMETQYF	TGTGCCAGCAGCCGACTAGCGGGAGGTATGGAGACCCAGTACTTC
TRBV7-2	many	-	TRBJ2-7	CASSFQPHQYEQYF	TGTGCCAGCAGCTTCCAGCCCCACCAATACGAGCAGTACTTC
TRBV6-5	few	TRBD2	TRBJ2-7	CASSYSGVAGGGTYEQYF	TGTGCCAGCAGTTACTCCGGAGTAGCGGGAGGGGGGACCTACGAGCAGTACTTC
TRBV14	-	-	TRBJ2-7	CASSLGGTVENEQYF	TGTGCCAGCAGCTTAGGGGGGACAGTCGAAAACGAGCAGTACTTC